This T cell receptor (beta chain) was identified in a study of shared clonotypes between healthy human individuals (dated by TCRdb to 2020 to 2022). A note on the overall study: A couple of women and a few men aged 18 to 49 years were included in the cohort. To increase sequencing depth and limit assay-specific biases, different laboratories used diverse techniques to prepare libraries and sequence TCR repertoires. Per donor, three plates each were used for CD4 naive and CD4 memory, two for CD8 naive, and one for CD8 memory. Each donor's leukapheresis produced roughly between roughly 0.94 and 9.5 billion PBMCs. To estimate repertoire size and how much clonotype sharing occurs between individuals, the study deeply sequenced the blood TCR repertoires of about five healthy adults.

Using the deep immunoSEQ assay, multiplex PCR amplified TCR CDR3 regions from genomic DNA. Extracted genomic DNA from each cell subset was distributed evenly across all wells of several immunoSEQ 96-well plates, and each plate was treated as a replicate. Each replicate PCR for sorted subsets received around 200 ng genomic DNA, equal to about 30,000 T cell genomes. Purified libraries were quantified with a Qubit 3.0 fluorometer, sized on a Bioanalyzer 2100, and re-quantified with the KAPA Library Quantification kit. Every immunoSEQ 96-well plate was sequenced on a separate single-read 150-cycle Illumina NextSeq 550 flow cell. As for the original processing: Because the immunoSEQ output held only junctional sequences and lacked quality scores, the filtering could not match the filtering applied to full-length reads. To assign V/J genes and CDR3, sequences were annotated using PyIR, a Python wrapper for IgBLAST v1.9, with IMGT germline references. Any read was removed if the V/J assignment was weak (E-value above 1e-6), the CDR3 was missing, or the read contained stop codons, out-of-frame junctions, or ambiguous translated residues. V3J clonotypes were defined as sequences sharing the same inferred V gene, J gene, and CDR3 amino acid sequence. Percentage overlap between repertoires was calculated by dividing the number of shared unique clonotypes by the size of the smaller repertoire. RTK rarefaction, the Chao1 estimator, and Recon v2.1 estimates of unobserved clonotypes were used to assess repertoire richness. OLGA was used to compute generation probabilities for all TCRbeta clonotypes that the gDNA method yielded from a handful of donors. TCRdb's version of the immuneACCESS table is confined to in-frame rearrangements and falls short of the full clone set. An unresolved V gene accounts for under half of the shortfall where checked; the remainder is of unknown origin. V and J calls and clone size are those listed in that table; D and trimming were worked out from the DNA. The sample records over 2 million clones, approximately 95% of which are singletons. The top ten clones comprise around 1.1% of the sample.

Concerning this clone: The antigen this receptor binds is unknown. Nothing much larger sits one base from this clone, and base qualities are not available.

The paper's findings and limits, for the study overall: Larger estimated clonotype richness was generally found for naive subsets than for memory subsets. Approximately 5% of naive CD4, around 3.5% of naive CD8, around 2.3% of memory CD4, and roughly 0.4% of memory CD8 clonotypes were shared across four donors. Pairwise subsampling led to the expectation that sequencing depth would affect the degree of clonotype sharing among donors. Rarefaction of sorted-subset datasets indicated incomplete sequencing despite the large sequencing depth. Higher generation probabilities were observed for clonotypes shared by all four sorted-subset donors than for non-shared clonotypes. Because the study included a small number of donors, the genetic and exposure-history diversity represented was limited. Sampling was restricted to blood, and TCR repertoires in tissues likely differ from the TCR repertoires found in blood.

CD8 naive samples were CD45RO-negative cells positively selected for CCR7, giving a CD45RA+CCR7+ population that excluded TemRA cells. The donors were healthy, HIV-negative adults who had no recently reported acute infections or vaccinations. Every donor was a Caucasian adult residing in Nashville, Tennessee, USA. Blood was collected by leukapheresis, and PBMCs were isolated by Ficoll-Histopaque density gradient centrifugation and then cryopreserved in liquid nitrogen vapor phase. Analytical flow cytometry was used to check the purity and quantity of every magnetically sorted T cell population. Each sorted fraction had its genomic DNA isolated and then quantified by UV absorbance on a Nanodrop 2000c. The germline V gene encodes CDR1 SEHNR and CDR2 FQNEAQ (reference sequence). Inclusive of the bounding cysteine and phenylalanine, the CDR3 is 15 residues long. Here the CDR3 DNA is all that survives: 45 bases in frame from base 1. Germline trimming amounts to 0 bases on V and 4 bases on J, with 3 as the count of junction bases outside the gene matches.

The chain joins TRBV7-9 to TRBJ2-3; a stretch of 8 junction bases matches TRBD2. The source of this sequence is a man aged 18 to 29 in good health. Sequenced material: naive CD8+ T cells sorted from blood. The intended sense of this specimen's cell subset or site label: CD45RA+CCR7+. This receptor has the CDR3 CASSLAGGAADTQYF. Here is the DNA: TGTGCCAGCAGCTTAGCCGGGGGGGCAGCAGATACGCAGTATTTT.